A selection of T cell receptor beta chains follows, all from one sample in a study of blood T cell repertoires in COVID-19. The table came from immunoSEQ multiplex PCR; TCRdb's copy has only in-frame clones and leaves some out. The sample has 650,000 to 800,000 clones; around 90% are singletons. Sequences were obtained from peripheral blood. The receptors were gathered from a woman aged 18-29 years with acute or convalescent COVID-19. The CDR3 runs from the conserved cysteine through the conserved F or W. D genes are given only for firm matches. Part of the rows lack a size; the others show once, few, many or a class for expanded clones.

TRBV29-1,once,TRBD1,TRBJ1-2,TGCAGCGCTACAGGGGAATACTATGGCTACACCTTC,CSATGEYYGYTF
TRBV30,NA,NA,TRBJ1-5,TGTGCCTGGAGTAGTAGTCAGGGTTTCGAGCCCCAGCATTTT,CAWSSSQGFEPQHF
TRBV6-5,NA,TRBD1,TRBJ1-2,TGTGCCAGCAGTTACTCGGCAGGGGGTGGCTACACCTTC,CASSYSAGGGYTF
TRBV7-9,NA,TRBD1,TRBJ1-2,TGTGCCAGCAGCTTAGCATACAGGGGGCCGATCTATGGCTACACCTTC,CASSLAYRGPIYGYTF
TRBV6-2/TRBV6-3,NA,NA,TRBJ1-2,TGTGCCAGCAGTTACTCGGCGGGGGAGGGGTACTATGGCTACACCTTC,CASSYSAGEGYYGYTF
TRBV3-1/TRBV3-2,NA,TRBD1,TRBJ1-2,TGTGCCAGCAGCCAAGATTCCCGACAGGGGGCTAGGTATGGCTACACCTTC,CASSQDSRQGARYGYTF
TRBV29-1,NA,NA,TRBJ1-4,TGCAGCGCCGGACAGCCTAATGAAAAACTGTTTTTT,CSAGQPNEKLFF
TRBV5-8,once,TRBD2,TRBJ2-1,TGTGCCAGCACTCCTAGCGGGGGGGCCAACTACAATGAGCAGTTCTTC,CASTPSGGANYNEQFF
TRBV5-6,NA,NA,TRBJ2-2,TGTGCCAGCAGCTCGGGACGGGACATTTCTGTGCTGTTTTTT,CASSSGRDISVLFF
TRBV7-3,NA,TRBD2,TRBJ2-2,TGTGCCAGCAGCCCCACCGGACTAGCGGGGGGGCGGGGCGGGGAGCTGTTTTTT,CASSPTGLAGGRGGELFF
TRBV28,NA,NA,TRBJ2-7,TGTGCCAGCAGTCGTCCCGGGACATCATACGAGCAGTACTTC,CASSRPGTSYEQYF
TRBV27,NA,NA,TRBJ2-1,TGTGCCAGCAGTTTGACACCCGGAGGTGACAATGAGCAGTTCTTC,CASSLTPGGDNEQFF
TRBV6-4,NA,TRBD1,TRBJ1-2,TGTGCCAGCAGTGACTATGGACAGGGGGGAAATGGCTACACCTTC,CASSDYGQGGNGYTF
TRBV6-2/TRBV6-3,NA,NA,TRBJ2-7,TGTGCCAGCAGCCTTAGCTCCTACGAGCAGTACTTC,CASSLSSYEQYF
TRBV18,NA,TRBD1,TRBJ1-2,TGTGCCAGCTCACCAGTCACAGGGGGCAACTATGGCTACACCTTC,CASSPVTGGNYGYTF
TRBV5-1,NA,TRBD2,TRBJ2-1,TGCGCCAGCAGCCCCCTGGGGGGGACTAGCGGGATCGATGAGCAGTTCTTC,CASSPLGGTSGIDEQFF
TRBV6-5,NA,NA,TRBJ2-7,TGTGCCGGCAGGGGTGGGAGCTCCTACGAGCAGTACTTC,CAGRGGSSYEQYF
TRBV7-8,NA,NA,TRBJ1-2,TGTGCCAGCAGCTTAAGGACGCGGCAGGGCATCTATGGCTACACCTTC,CASSLRTRQGIYGYTF
TRBV2,NA,NA,TRBJ1-3,TGTGCCACACAGGGTTTTGGTGACACCATATATTTT,CATQGFGDTIYF
TRBV14,NA,NA,TRBJ1-2,TGTGCCAGCAGCCAAGATAGGAGCCAGTCCTATGGCTACACCTTC,CASSQDRSQSYGYTF
TRBV12-3/TRBV12-4,NA,NA,TRBJ1-2,TGTGCCAGCAGTTTTACTAGCTATGGCTACACCTTC,CASSFTSYGYTF
TRBV12-5,NA,NA,TRBJ1-2,TGTGCTAGTGGTATAGACGGGGTCTATGGCTACACCTTC,CASGIDGVYGYTF
TRBV5-8,NA,NA,TRBJ2-3,TGTGCCAGCCCCTTGGGTAATACGCAGTATTTT,CASPLGNTQYF
TRBV5-1,NA,NA,TRBJ1-2,TGCGCCAGCAGCTTGGGCCCGGACTTATTGGGCTACACCTTC,CASSLGPDLLGYTF
TRBV12-3/TRBV12-4,NA,NA,TRBJ2-7,TGTGCCAGCAGTTTAGCCCTTTCCGAGCAGTACTTC,CASSLALSEQYF
TRBV5-5,NA,TRBD1,TRBJ1-2,TGTGCCAGCAGCTGGGACAGGGGCTACTATGGCTACACCTTC,CASSWDRGYYGYTF
TRBV18,NA,NA,TRBJ1-2,TGTGCCAGCTCACCCGTAAAAGCTAACCTCGCGGCAGGGTATGGCTACACCTTC,CASSPVKANLAAGYGYTF
TRBV7-2,NA,TRBD1,TRBJ1-6,TGTGCCAGCAGCTCCCAGGGGGCGAATAATTCACCCCTCCACTTT,CASSSQGANNSPLHF
TRBV5-1,NA,TRBD2,TRBJ2-2,TGCGCCAGCAGCTTGTTCAGCGGGGGGGCCGGGGAGCTGTTTTTT,CASSLFSGGAGELFF
TRBV4-3,NA,NA,TRBJ1-3,TGCGCCAGCAGCCAAGACTCAGGGGCTGGAAACACCATATATTTT,CASSQDSGAGNTIYF
TRBV2,once,NA,TRBJ1-2,TGTGCCAGCAGTAATACAGGGATTCGAACCTTC,CASSNTGIRTF
TRBV6-5,NA,TRBD1,TRBJ2-7,TGTGCCACCTCCCGGGGGACAGGCTCCTACGAGCAGTACTTC,CATSRGTGSYEQYF
TRBV2,NA,TRBD1,TRBJ1-1,TGTGCCAGCAGTGAATGGGATGGACAGGTCGAGGGAGCTTTCTTT,CASSEWDGQVEGAFF
TRBV4-2,NA,TRBD1,TRBJ1-2,TGTGCCAGCAGCCAAGATACAGAAGGACGGGGACAGGGCACTAACTATGGCTACACCTTC,CASSQDTEGRGQGTNYGYTF
TRBV7-2,NA,TRBD2,TRBJ2-1,TGTGCCAGCAGACCAGCGGGGGGGCAGGGCAATGAGCAGTTCTTC,CASRPAGGQGNEQFF
TRBV2,NA,NA,TRBJ1-3,TGTGCCAGCAAGTTGAGAGCTGGAAACACCATATATTTT,CASKLRAGNTIYF
TRBV11-2,NA,NA,TRBJ1-2,TGTGCCAGCAGCTTAGATCGGGTAGAAAACTATGGCTACACCTTC,CASSLDRVENYGYTF
TRBV10-3,NA,NA,TRBJ2-2,TGTGCCCTGGGGGGTTTGGCCGGGGAGCTGTTTTTT,CALGGLAGELFF
TRBV18,NA,NA,TRBJ1-4,TGTGCCAGCTGCCCTAACCCGATAGCGGAAAAACTGTTTTTT,CASCPNPIAEKLFF
TRBV18,NA,NA,TRBJ1-2,TGTGCCAGCTCACCATTGAGGACAGACTATGGCTACACCTTC,CASSPLRTDYGYTF
TRBV6-2/TRBV6-3,few,NA,TRBJ2-1,TGTGCCAGCAGTTCCCCGATTGAGCCCAATGAGCAGTTCTTC,CASSSPIEPNEQFF
TRBV29-1,NA,TRBD1,TRBJ1-1,TGCAGCGTCTTCTGGACAGGGGGCGCGTACGCTTTCTTT,CSVFWTGGAYAFF
TRBV12-1,NA,NA,TRBJ2-5,TGTGCCAGCAGCCCTAGACTATACCAAGAGACCCAGTACTTC,CASSPRLYQETQYF
TRBV7-2,NA,NA,TRBJ1-1,TGTGCCAGCAGCTTATTGGCGGGGGCAAACACTGAAGCTTTCTTT,CASSLLAGANTEAFF
TRBV19,once,TRBD1,TRBJ1-1,TGTGCCAGTAGCACAGGGGGCTACCTGAACACTGAAGCTTTCTTT,CASSTGGYLNTEAFF
TRBV4-1,NA,NA,TRBJ1-1,TGCGCCAGCAGCCAAGATTGGGAGATGAACACTGAAGCTTTCTTT,CASSQDWEMNTEAFF
TRBV9,once,NA,TRBJ1-2,TGTGCCAGCAGCCGGAGAGAGGCCGGCTACACCTTC,CASSRREAGYTF
TRBV10-3,NA,NA,TRBJ2-7,TGTGCCATCAGTGAACCCGGGGAGAGCGCCTACGAGCAGTACTTC,CAISEPGESAYEQYF
TRBV4-1,once,TRBD1,TRBJ1-4,TGCGCCAGCAGCCAAGGGACAGGGACAACTAATGAAAAACTGTTTTTT,CASSQGTGTTNEKLFF
TRBV6-6,NA,TRBD1,TRBJ1-1,TGTGCCAGAAGTCCGGGACAGGGCCTTTACACTGAAGCTTTCTTT,CARSPGQGLYTEAFF
TRBV19,NA,TRBD1,TRBJ1-1,TGTGCCAGTAGTACTTACAGGGGGAGGAGCACTGAAGCTTTCTTT,CASSTYRGRSTEAFF
TRBV5-1,NA,TRBD1,TRBJ1-6,TGCGCCAGCAGCCTCGGGACAGTTTATAATTCACCCCTCCACTTT,CASSLGTVYNSPLHF
TRBV29-1,NA,TRBD1,TRBJ1-2,TGCAGCGTTGTCCCCTTCCAACCCGACAGGGAGAAAGGCTACACCTTC,CSVVPFQPDREKGYTF